The 7 T cell receptor beta chains listed next were all sequenced from one sample in a study of blood T cell repertoires in COVID-19 (dated by TCRdb to the early 2020s). Receptor libraries were prepared by the immunoSEQ multiplex PCR assay. This is the immuneACCESS table as TCRdb keeps it, with only in-frame sequences that have V and J called. A part of the clones is gone; compared with another copy, unresolved V genes explain less than half, and the rest is unexplained. In this sample the table shows about 190,000 clones, around 84% of which occur a single time. The ten largest clones add up to around 2.9% of the sample. The sequenced sample was PBMCs or T cells enriched from blood (not recorded which). The receptor source for this set is a woman aged 25 to 39 who had been exposed to COVID-19.

The rearrangement joins TRBV6-5 to TRBJ2-5; TRBD1 matches at 8 bases. The J segment lost 5 bases and the V segment lost 6 bases, leaving 2 bases of the junction unmatched. Germline assignment: CDR1 MNHEY and CDR2 SVGAGI. The CDR3 covers 12 residues. The CDR3 coding sequence is TGTGCCAGCAGCCGGGACAGGGAGACCCAGTACTTC. Translated, it gives CASSRDRETQYF.

This chain links TRBV7-9 with TRBJ1-5, with D uncertain. The CDR3 spans 18 residues. CDR1 and CDR2 from the germline V gene are SEHNR and FQNEAQ (reference sequence). V shed 4 bases and J shed 0 bases, with 19 bases lying between them. The DNA for the CDR3 is TGTGCCAGCAGCTATACCGGGTCCCTCCTTAATAGCAATCAGCCCCAGCATTTT. Amino acid sequence: CASSYTGSLLNSNQPQHF. Combining the CDR3 with reference TRBV7-9 and TRBJ1-5 gives the whole variable domain DTGVSQNPRHKITKRGQNVTFRCDPISEHNRLYWYRQTLGQGPEFLTYFQNEAQLEKSRLLSDRFSAERPKGSFSTLEIQRTEQGDSAMYLCASSYTGSLLNSNQPQHFGDGTRLSIL.

CDR3 region: CASSLGLDYNEQFF. Written as DNA, the CDR3 is TGTGCCAGCAGCTTGGGACTCGACTACAATGAGCAGTTCTTC. The chain employs TRBV5-4 and TRBJ2-1, with D uncertain. CDR1 is SGHNT, CDR2 YYREEE, per germline (reference sequence). The CDR3 spans 14 residues. Trimming took off 0 bases at V and 3 bases at J, with 7 bases between the two ends.

The rearrangement joins TRBV7-9 to TRBJ1-1; D uncertain. V was pared by 4 bases and J by 6 bases, with 9 bases between. This CDR3 is built from 12 residues. Germline V gives CDR1 SEHNR, CDR2 FQNEAQ (reference sequence). CDR3 DNA: TGTGCCAGCAGCTCCTCGGGATCTGAAGCTTTCTTT. It is translated as CASSSSGSEAFF.

This rearrangement joins TRBV4-1 to TRBJ2-7; TRBD1 might be the D (5 bases). The V end lost 7 bases, the J end lost 1 base, and 20 bases lay between the germline ends. The germline gives CDR1 MGHRA, CDR2 YSYEKL. This CDR3 spans 16 amino acids. CDR3: CASTTEIEKGSYEQYF. DNA of the CDR3: TGCGCCAGCACCACAGAGATTGAGAAGGGGTCCTACGAGCAGTACTTC.

This clone turned up a few times. The chain carries TRBV30 and TRBJ2-7; 9 bases map to TRBD1. Per the germline V gene, CDR1 is GTSNPN and CDR2 is SVGIG (reference sequence). This CDR3 region has 17 residues. V shed 3 bases, J shed 3 bases, and the junction held 15 bases outside the gene matches. CDR3 sequence reads: CAWRRGTGGGKGYEQYF. The CDR3, as DNA: TGTGCCTGGAGGCGGGGCACAGGGGGCGGAAAGGGCTACGAGCAGTACTTC.

CDR3 amino acids: CASSMGALPLYEQYF. CDR3 DNA sequence: TGTGCCAGCAGCATGGGGGCCCTACCGCTCTACGAGCAGTACTTC. The chain links TRBV7-2 to TRBJ2-7; maybe TRBD1 (6 bases). CDR1 and CDR2 from the germline V gene are SGHTA and FQGNSA. The V end was cut by 5 bases, the J end by 3 bases, with 17 bases between. There are 15 residues in the CDR3. Complete variable domain (other parts from reference TRBV7-2 and TRBJ2-7): GAGVSQSPSNKVTEKGKDVELRCDPISGHTALYWYRQSLGQGLEFLIYFQGNSAPDKSGLPSDRFSAERTGGSVSTLTIQRTQQEDSAVYLCASSMGALPLYEQYFGPGTRLTVT.